A selection of T cell receptor beta chains follows, all from one sample in a study of T cell responses to AZD1222 COVID-19 vaccine. Sequenced by immunoSEQ multiplex PCR; TCRdb stores in-frame clones only, minus some. Here the sample spans some 31,000 clones, around 89% being singletons. The sample in question was peripheral blood, obtained 28 days after the second AZD1222 dose. Receptors originate from an adult who received the AZD1222 COVID-19 vaccine. Each CDR3 is given with its conserved first and last residue. A D gene is named only where the DNA matches it firmly. Clone size appears in some rows only: once, few, many, or a class for an expanded clone.

length: 11; D: NA; J: TRBJ1-1; V: TRBV3-1/TRBV3-2; size: few; CDR3: CASSQRGEAFF; DNA: TGTGCCAGCAGCCAACGGGGTGAAGCTTTCTTT
length: 14; D: NA; J: TRBJ1-6; V: TRBV11-2; size: NA; CDR3: CASSLNPSNSPLHF; DNA: TGTGCCAGCAGCTTAAATCCCAGTAATTCACCCCTCCACTTT
length: 15; D: TRBD1; J: TRBJ2-7; V: TRBV6-1; size: NA; CDR3: CASSENRGWTYEQYF; DNA: TGTGCCAGCAGTGAAAACAGGGGATGGACCTACGAGCAGTACTTC
length: 17; D: TRBD2; J: TRBJ2-3; V: TRBV18; size: NA; CDR3: CASSPPKRGLITDTQYF; DNA: TGTGCCAGCTCACCACCGAAGCGGGGGTTGATTACAGATACGCAGTATTTT
length: 15; D: NA; J: TRBJ1-4; V: TRBV28; size: NA; CDR3: CASSPYRVPNEKLFF; DNA: TGTGCCAGCAGTCCCTACAGGGTTCCTAATGAAAAACTGTTTTTT
length: 14; D: NA; J: TRBJ2-7; V: TRBV7-6; size: NA; CDR3: CASSLGGDSYEQYF; DNA: TGTGCCAGCAGCTTAGGGGGGGACTCCTACGAGCAGTACTTC
length: 17; D: NA; J: TRBJ2-3; V: TRBV6-2/TRBV6-3; size: NA; CDR3: CASSYSFPGLHQDTQYF; DNA: TGTGCCAGCAGTTACTCGTTCCCGGGACTCCACCAAGATACGCAGTATTTT
length: 16; D: TRBD2; J: TRBJ2-1; V: TRBV7-2; size: NA; CDR3: CASSLGASGGAREQFF; DNA: TGTGCCAGCAGCTTAGGGGCTAGCGGGGGGGCCCGAGAGCAGTTCTTC
length: 18; D: TRBD2; J: TRBJ2-3; V: TRBV4-1; size: NA; CDR3: CASSQDPPTSGGTDTQYF; DNA: TGCGCCAGCAGCCAAGATCCCCCCACTAGCGGGGGCACAGATACGCAGTATTTT
length: 14; D: NA; J: TRBJ1-2; V: TRBV5-4; size: NA; CDR3: CASSLQGSNYGYTF; DNA: TGTGCCAGCAGCTTACAGGGTTCAAACTATGGCTACACCTTC
length: 14; D: NA; J: TRBJ1-1; V: TRBV21-1; size: NA; CDR3: CASSKVRGTPEAFF; DNA: TGTGCCAGCAGCAAAGTAAGGGGAACCCCTGAAGCTTTCTTT
length: 11; D: NA; J: TRBJ1-1; V: TRBV28; size: NA; CDR3: CASNRAPEAFF; DNA: TGTGCCAGCAACAGAGCACCCGAAGCTTTCTTT
length: 13; D: TRBD1; J: TRBJ1-2; V: TRBV6-5; size: NA; CDR3: CGSHSGGDYGYTF; DNA: TGTGGGTCCCACTCAGGGGGCGACTATGGCTACACCTTC
length: 15; D: NA; J: TRBJ1-2; V: TRBV6-5; size: NA; CDR3: CASSFLLTENYGYTF; DNA: TGTGCCAGCAGCTTCCTCCTGACGGAGAACTATGGCTACACCTTC
length: 15; D: TRBD1; J: TRBJ1-1; V: TRBV5-4; size: few; CDR3: CASSRDRARNTEAFF; DNA: TGTGCCAGCAGCAGGGACAGGGCCCGGAACACTGAAGCTTTCTTT
length: 16; D: TRBD1; J: TRBJ2-2; V: TRBV10-3; size: NA; CDR3: CAIRLSGTGNTGELFF; DNA: TGTGCCATCAGATTATCCGGGACAGGGAACACCGGGGAGCTGTTTTTT
length: 15; D: TRBD1; J: TRBJ2-2; V: TRBV5-1; size: once; CDR3: CASSPPGQGTGELFF; DNA: TGCGCCAGCAGCCCTCCGGGACAGGGAACCGGGGAGCTGTTTTTT
length: 15; D: NA; J: TRBJ1-1; V: TRBV7-9; size: few; CDR3: CASSLGVTGASEAFF; DNA: TGTGCCAGCAGCTTAGGGGTTACCGGGGCCAGTGAAGCTTTCTTT
length: 14; D: NA; J: TRBJ2-4; V: TRBV11-1; size: NA; CDR3: CASSPQGAKNIQYF; DNA: TGTGCCAGCAGCCCTCAGGGAGCCAAAAACATTCAGTACTTC
length: 14; D: NA; J: TRBJ2-1; V: TRBV11-2; size: NA; CDR3: CASSPLSTGTQQFF; DNA: TGTGCCAGCAGCCCCCTTTCCACGGGGACACAGCAGTTCTTC
length: 14; D: TRBD1; J: TRBJ1-1; V: TRBV7-3; size: few; CDR3: CASSLNRGGTEAFF; DNA: TGTGCCAGCAGCTTAAACAGGGGTGGTACTGAAGCTTTCTTT
length: 14; D: NA; J: TRBJ1-2; V: TRBV5-4; size: NA; CDR3: CASSLEQGVYGYTF; DNA: TGTGCCAGCAGCTTGGAACAGGGTGTTTATGGCTACACCTTC
length: 17; D: NA; J: TRBJ2-2; V: TRBV7-2; size: NA; CDR3: CASSLGGSSVNTGELFF; DNA: TGTGCCAGCAGCTTAGGGGGTTCTAGCGTAAACACCGGGGAGCTGTTTTTT
length: 16; D: NA; J: TRBJ1-6; V: TRBV27; size: NA; CDR3: CASSLSAGNRNSPLHF; DNA: TGTGCCAGCAGTTTATCCGCGGGGAATCGGAATTCACCCCTCCACTTT
length: 14; D: NA; J: TRBJ1-3; V: TRBV28; size: NA; CDR3: CASTPSTSGNTIYF; DNA: TGTGCCAGCACCCCGTCCACCTCTGGAAACACCATATATTTT